Described below is a single T cell receptor beta chain sequence and its context. The table came from immunoSEQ multiplex PCR; TCRdb's copy has only in-frame clones and leaves some out. The profile shows approximately 16,000 clones, around 77% of them singletons. These data are taken from a study of blood T cell repertoires in COVID-19. In the study overall: Researchers got acute and convalescent COVID-19 samples from the United States, Italy and Spain.

Per the germline V gene, CDR1 is MDHEN and CDR2 is SYDVKM. V dropped 6 bases and J dropped 7; count of bases not matched to a gene: 12. CDR3 size: 15 residues. Sequencing was performed on peripheral blood. The gene calls are TRBV28 and TRBJ1-2; 9 bases are a match to TRBD1. This clonotype was obtained from a human donor in a cohort sampled during active COVID-19. For the CDR3, the DNA is TGTGCCAGCAGAAGTACGTCGCCGACAGGGGGTGGCTACACCTTC. It translates to CASRSTSPTGGGYTF.